These 21 T cell receptor beta chains were all obtained from the same sample, sequenced in a study of OX40 agonist ivuxolimab in advanced cancers. Data came from immunoSEQ multiplex PCR; TCRdb stores just in-frame clones and leaves some out. The table has about 96,000 clones, around 91% seen once; the top ten hold around 1.6%. The sequenced sample was CD4+ or CD8+ T cells sorted from blood, obtained in a trial of the OX40 agonist ivuxolimab. The receptor set was obtained from an adult with an advanced solid tumor such as melanoma, head and neck, liver or kidney cancer.

The rearrangement joins TRBV7-6 to TRBJ1-3; D gene unclear. The germline CDR1 and CDR2 sequences are SGHVS and FNYEAQ. The CDR3 length is 17 residues. Trimming took 1 base from V and 4 from J, leaving 17 bases between them. The CDR3 loop is CASSLGPPLGVGNTIYF. As DNA, the CDR3 is TGTGCCAGCAGCTTAGGCCCCCCACTTGGGGTCGGAAACACCATATATTTT.

This clone was observed once. The chain couples TRBV4-1 to TRBJ2-6; D is unresolved. Per germline, CDR1 MGHRA and CDR2 YSYEKL. Between the trimmed V and J ends, which lost 0 bases and 1 base, there was a span of 1 base. This CDR3 is 14 amino acids long. The CDR3 protein is CASSQESGANVLTF. The CDR3 region has the DNA TGCGCCAGCAGCCAAGAGTCTGGGGCCAACGTCCTGACTTTC.

This sequence joins TRBV14 and TRBJ2-7; TRBD2 might be the D (5 bases). Germline CDR1 reads SGHDN; CDR2 reads FVKESK. V gave up 3 bases and J gave up 2 bases, with 14 bases separating them. The CDR3 length is 15 residues. The CDR3 sequence is CASSQAPGFTYEQYF. DNA of the CDR3: TGTGCCAGCAGCCAGGCCCCGGGATTCACCTACGAGCAGTACTTC.

V usage is TRBV6-6 and J usage is TRBJ2-7; D may match TRBD1 or TRBD2 (5 bases each). Trimming took 5 bases from V and 0 from J, leaving 11 bases between them. Germline CDR1 and CDR2: MNHNY and SVGAGI (reference sequence). This CDR3 contains 14 residues. The CDR3 nucleotides read TGTGCCAGCAGTACCGGGACGGACTCCTACGAGCAGTACTTC. Amino acid sequence: CASSTGTDSYEQYF.

The genes are TRBV5-6 and TRBJ2-1; maybe TRBD2 (5 bases). This CDR3 spans 18 amino acids. V was pared by 1 base and J by 0 bases, with 17 bases between. From germline, CDR1 is SGHDT and CDR2 YYEEEE. The chain's CDR3 is CASSLTFAGRSSYNEQFF. The CDR3 DNA sequence: TGTGCCAGCAGCTTGACTTTTGCGGGCCGGAGCTCCTACAATGAGCAGTTCTTC.

The chain combines TRBV11-3 with TRBJ1-1; no reliable D call. With 4 bases removed from V and 0 bases from J, the gap between germline ends came to 12 bases. This CDR3 is 15 amino acids long. Germline V gene sequence: CDR1 SGHNT, CDR2 YENEEA. CDR3 in amino acids: CASSSPDLLNTEAFF. In DNA, the CDR3 is TGTGCCAGCAGCTCCCCGGACCTCCTGAACACTGAAGCTTTCTTT.

The V call is TRBV5-8, the J call TRBJ2-3, with TRBD2 matching 9 bases. The germline CDR1 and CDR2 sequences are SGHTS and YDEGEE. This CDR3 contains 14 residues. V was pared by 4 bases and J by 6 bases, with 6 bases of the junction left unmatched. The CDR3 coding sequence is TGTGCCAGCAGCCAATCTAGCGGGAAGGATACGCAGTATTTT. It specifies CASSQSSGKDTQYF.

J is TRBJ2-3 and V is TRBV30; D gene uncertain. Deletions cut 1 base from V and 1 base from J, with 6 bases between. CDR1 is GTSNPN, CDR2 SVGIG, per germline (reference sequence). The CDR3 contains 13 residues. CDR3 bases: TGTGCCTGGAGTGGGACGGGCACAGATACGCAGTATTTT. Its translation is CAWSGTGTDTQYF. The full variable domain, in which reference TRBV30 and TRBJ2-3 provide the parts outside the CDR3, is SQTIHQWPATLVQPVGSPLSLECTVEGTSNPNLYWYRQAAGRGLQLLFYSVGIGQISSEVPQNLSASRPQDRQFILSSKKLLLSDSGFYLCAWSGTGTDTQYFGPGTRLTVL.

Here the CDR3 reads CASSLERINEQFF. Here the CDR3 DNA reads TGTGCCAGCAGCTTAGAACGGATCAATGAGCAGTTCTTC. V gene TRBV11-2 combines with J gene TRBJ2-1; unclear D gene. The germline V gene encodes CDR1 SGHAT and CDR2 FQNNGV. V gave up 0 bases and J gave up 6 bases, with 6 bases separating them. The CDR3 contains 13 residues.

V usage is TRBV19 and J usage is TRBJ2-1, with 13 bases lining up with TRBD2. Germline values: CDR1 LNHDA, CDR2 SQIVND (reference sequence). The CDR3 loop spans 17 amino acids. J gave up 8 bases and V 1 base, and 8 bases lay outside the gene matches. The CDR3: CASSIATSGRASDEQFF. The CDR3 DNA reads as TGTGCCAGTAGTATAGCTACTAGCGGGAGGGCCAGCGATGAGCAGTTCTTC. Looking up the rest from reference TRBV19 and TRBJ2-1 gives the full variable domain: DGGITQSPKYLFRKEGQNVTLSCEQNLNHDAMYWYRQDPGQGLRLIYYSQIVNDFQKGDIAEGYSVSREKKESFPLTVTSAQKNPTAFYLCASSIATSGRASDEQFFGPGTRLTVL.

V usage is TRBV30 and J usage is TRBJ2-7, with a possible D match to TRBD2 (5 bases). The CDR3 is 13 amino acids. Germline V CDR1 and CDR2: GTSNPN, SVGIG (reference sequence). Trimming shortened V by 3 bases and J by 5 bases, and 14 bases separated the two germline ends. The CDR3 DNA sequence: TGTGCCTGGAGAGGGAGAGCCCCTCACGAGCAGTACTTC. As protein: CAWRGRAPHEQYF.

V is TRBV18 and J is TRBJ2-3; tentatively, D is TRBD2 (6 bases). Germline assignment: CDR1 KGHSH and CDR2 LQKENI. This CDR3 spans 17 amino acids. V was clipped by 3 bases and J by 4 bases, with 20 bases between them. The CDR3 DNA is TGTGCCAGCTCACCTATGGCTCTTGGCGAGCGGGCAGATACGCAGTATTTT. It codes for CASSPMALGERADTQYF.

The J gene is TRBJ2-5, the V gene TRBV7-3; possible D gene TRBD1, 6 bases. The CDR3 is 15 amino acids. The germline gives CDR1 SGHTA, CDR2 FQGTGA. V was cut by 2 bases and J by 3 bases, with 13 bases left in between. CDR3 DNA: TGTGCCAGCAGCTTAGGCCCACAGGGAAAAGAGACCCAGTACTTC. Translating gives CASSLGPQGKETQYF.

The J gene is TRBJ1-1, the V gene TRBV6-4; unclear D gene. The CDR3 is 13 residues long. V dropped 6 bases and J dropped 3 bases, with 11 bases sitting between them. Germline V gene sequence: CDR1 MRHNA, CDR2 SNTAGT. The CDR3 DNA reads as TGTGCCAGCAGAAACCGGCCGGACACTGAAGCTTTCTTT. Its protein product is CASRNRPDTEAFF.

The chain combines TRBV5-1 with TRBJ1-2; maybe TRBD1 (6 bases). Germline CDR1 reads SGHRS; CDR2 reads YFSETQ. Trimming removed 1 base at V and 8 bases at J, with 30 bases between. The CDR3 sequence is 19 residues long. In DNA form, the CDR3 reads TGCGCCAGCAGCTTGATGAGACAGGCCACCTTACTCGCCTATCGGGGCTACACCTTC. It yields the protein CASSLMRQATLLAYRGYTF.

The gene calls are TRBV7-2 and TRBJ2-1; 7 bases match TRBD1. V lost 1 base and J lost 9; bases outside the gene matches: 9. Germline V gene data show CDR1 as SGHTA and CDR2 as FQGNSA. This CDR3 comprises 15 residues. Here the CDR3 reads CASSLGVTGEIEQFF. The DNA for the CDR3 is TGTGCCAGCAGCTTAGGGGTAACAGGGGAGATTGAGCAGTTCTTC. Full variable domain (remainder filled in from reference TRBV7-2 and TRBJ2-1): GAGVSQSPSNKVTEKGKDVELRCDPISGHTALYWYRQSLGQGLEFLIYFQGNSAPDKSGLPSDRFSAERTGGSVSTLTIQRTQQEDSAVYLCASSLGVTGEIEQFFGPGTRLTVL.

V is TRBV19 and J is TRBJ2-3; 11 bases agree with TRBD2. The germline gives CDR1 LNHDA, CDR2 SQIVND (reference sequence). The CDR3 consists of 16 residues. V dropped 7 bases and J dropped 2; count of bases not matched to a gene: 8. The CDR3: CASMRGTSGTTDTQYF. The CDR3, as DNA: TGTGCCAGTATGCGGGGGACTAGCGGAACCACAGATACGCAGTATTTT.

This clone was observed a few times. The chain uses TRBV7-9 and TRBJ2-1, with unresolved D. Trimming shortened V by 10 bases and J by 10 bases, and 8 bases separated the two germline ends. Germline loops: CDR1 SEHNR, CDR2 FQNEAQ (reference sequence). CDR3 length equals 9 residues. CDR3 in amino acids: CATGREQFF. CDR3 DNA sequence: TGTGCCACCGGTAGAGAGCAGTTCTTC.

The chain employs TRBV7-9 and TRBJ2-1, with 10 bases lining up with TRBD2. The junction had 11 bases not matched to a gene; V was cut back by 5 bases and J by 1 base. This CDR3 region has 18 residues. Germline CDR1 SEHNR, CDR2 FQNEAQ (reference sequence). The CDR3 here is CASSPPSGRIRSYNEQFF. Here the CDR3 DNA reads TGTGCCAGCAGCCCCCCTAGCGGGAGAATTAGGTCCTACAATGAGCAGTTCTTC. The full variable domain, rest sourced from reference TRBV7-9 and TRBJ2-1, is DTGVSQNPRHKITKRGQNVTFRCDPISEHNRLYWYRQTLGQGPEFLTYFQNEAQLEKSRLLSDRFSAERPKGSFSTLEIQRTEQGDSAMYLCASSPPSGRIRSYNEQFFGPGTRLTVL.

The V and J genes are TRBV5-8 and TRBJ1-4; TRBD1 might be the D (5 bases). CDR3 length: 15 amino acids. The germline V gene encodes CDR1 SGHTS and CDR2 YDEGEE. The ends were cut back, 2 bases at V and 4 bases at J, with 12 bases in the middle. The CDR3 DNA is TGTGCCAGCAGCTTTACTGGGGGTATTAATGAAAAACTGTTTTTT. Its translation is CASSFTGGINEKLFF.

The V call is TRBV5-4, the J call TRBJ2-3, with TRBD1 matching over 8 bases. The V gene's germline CDR1 is SGHNT and CDR2 YYREEE (reference sequence). The CDR3 length is 16 residues. V was clipped by 2 bases and J by 4 bases; unmatched bases: 9. CDR3 loop: CASSLGGQASPDTQYF. DNA for the CDR3: TGTGCCAGCAGCTTAGGGGGACAGGCCTCCCCAGATACGCAGTATTTT.